This T cell receptor (beta chain) comes out of a study of blood T cell repertoires in COVID-19. Study background: COVID-19 samples, acute and convalescent, were from the United States, Italy and Spain. T cells, B-cell-depleted T cells, or PBMCs provided the cDNA or gDNA that served as material.

In Seattle, patients joined the study during active infection and were tracked longitudinally. Per the authors' pipeline: Cell counts per sample came from amplifying reference gene primers. TCRdb keeps only in-frame clones here, not all; method: immunoSEQ multiplex PCR. V and J calls and clone size are given by that table; D and trimming were obtained from the DNA. The data show about 73,000 clones, with approximately 77% seen just once and around 2.3% held by the top ten. The sample taken for sequencing was peripheral blood. The sequence came from a man between 65 and 85 years old with COVID-19, enrolled during active disease.

The CDR3 region has the DNA TGTGCCAGCAGCCAAGAGGGGCACACCGGGGAGCTGTTTTTT. Translation gives CASSQEGHTGELFF. The genes are TRBV3-1 (or the pseudogene TRBV3-2) and TRBJ2-2, with D possibly matching TRBD1 (5 bases). Trimming stripped 0 bases from V and 3 bases from J, with 5 bases between. CDR1 is LGHDT, CDR2 YNNKEL, per germline (reference sequence). This CDR3 region has 14 residues.